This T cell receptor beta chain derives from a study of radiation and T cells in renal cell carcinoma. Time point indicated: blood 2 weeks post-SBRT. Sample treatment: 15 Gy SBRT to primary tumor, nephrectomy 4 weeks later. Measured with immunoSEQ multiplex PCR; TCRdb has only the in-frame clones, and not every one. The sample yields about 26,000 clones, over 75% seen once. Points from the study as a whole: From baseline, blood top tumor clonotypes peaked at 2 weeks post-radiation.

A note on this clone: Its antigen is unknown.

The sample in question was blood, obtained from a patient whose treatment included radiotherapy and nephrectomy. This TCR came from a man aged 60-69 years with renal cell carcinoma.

CDR3: CASSFDLGAEAFF. The CDR3, as DNA: TGTGCCAGCAGCTTTGATTTGGGGGCTGAAGCTTTCTTT. The rearrangement uses TRBV5-6 and TRBJ1-1, with D tentatively TRBD1 (5 bases). Trimming took 2 bases from V and 6 from J, leaving 11 bases between them. Germline CDR1 and CDR2: SGHDT and YYEEEE. The CDR3 loop spans 13 amino acids.